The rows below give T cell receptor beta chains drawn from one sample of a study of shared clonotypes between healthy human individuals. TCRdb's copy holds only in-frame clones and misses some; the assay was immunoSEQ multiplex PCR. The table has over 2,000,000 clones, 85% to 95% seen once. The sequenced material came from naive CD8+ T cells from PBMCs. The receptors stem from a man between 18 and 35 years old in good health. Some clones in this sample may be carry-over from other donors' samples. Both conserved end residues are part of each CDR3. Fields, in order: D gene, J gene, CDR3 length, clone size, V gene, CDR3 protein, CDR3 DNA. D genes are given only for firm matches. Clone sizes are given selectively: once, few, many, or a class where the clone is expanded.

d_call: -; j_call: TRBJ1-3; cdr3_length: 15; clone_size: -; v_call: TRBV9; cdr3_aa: CASSGHREAGNTIYF; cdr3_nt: TGTGCCAGCAGCGGACACAGGGAGGCTGGAAACACCATATATTTT
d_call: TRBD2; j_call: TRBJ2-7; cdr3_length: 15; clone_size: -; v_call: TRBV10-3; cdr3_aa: CAISGGEGPRHEQYF; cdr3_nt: TGTGCCATCAGTGGTGGGGAGGGACCTAGACACGAGCAGTACTTC
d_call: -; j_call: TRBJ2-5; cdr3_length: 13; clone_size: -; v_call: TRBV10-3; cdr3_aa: CAISESRQETQYF; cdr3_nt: TGTGCCATCAGTGAATCCAGACAAGAGACCCAGTACTTC
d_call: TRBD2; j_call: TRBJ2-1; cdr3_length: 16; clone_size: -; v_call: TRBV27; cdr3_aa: CASSPSGRAPGSEQFF; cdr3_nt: TGTGCCAGCAGCCCCAGCGGGAGGGCCCCGGGTAGTGAGCAGTTCTTC
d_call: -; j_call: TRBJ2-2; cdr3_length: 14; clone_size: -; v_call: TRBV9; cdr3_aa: CASSPTPGTGELFF; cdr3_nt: TGTGCCAGCAGCCCAACTCCGGGTACCGGGGAGCTGTTTTTT
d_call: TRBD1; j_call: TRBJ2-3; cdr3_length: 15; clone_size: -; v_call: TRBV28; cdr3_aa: CASSFWTGGLDTQYF; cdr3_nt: TGTGCCAGCAGTTTTTGGACAGGGGGCCTCGATACGCAGTATTTT
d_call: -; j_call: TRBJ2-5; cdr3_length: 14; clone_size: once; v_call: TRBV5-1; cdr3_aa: CASSSDRPDETQYF; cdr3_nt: TGCGCCAGCAGCTCGGACCGTCCGGACGAGACCCAGTACTTC
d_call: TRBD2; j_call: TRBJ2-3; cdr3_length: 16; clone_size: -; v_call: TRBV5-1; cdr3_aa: CASSYRWREGRDTQYF; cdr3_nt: TGCGCCAGCAGCTATCGCTGGCGGGAGGGCCGGGATACGCAGTATTTT
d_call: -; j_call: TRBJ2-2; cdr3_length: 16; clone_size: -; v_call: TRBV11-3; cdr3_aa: CASSLSGERGTGELFF; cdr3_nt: TGTGCCAGCAGCTTATCGGGAGAGAGGGGCACCGGGGAGCTGTTTTTT
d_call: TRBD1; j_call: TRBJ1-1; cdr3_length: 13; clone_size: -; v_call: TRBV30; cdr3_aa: CAWRSGGLAEAFF; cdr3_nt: TGTGCCTGGAGGTCAGGGGGACTGGCTGAAGCTTTCTTT
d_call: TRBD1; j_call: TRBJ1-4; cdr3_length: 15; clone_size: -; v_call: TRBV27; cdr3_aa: CASSSGTGGREKLFF; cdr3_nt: TGTGCCAGCAGTTCCGGGACAGGGGGCAGAGAAAAACTGTTTTTT
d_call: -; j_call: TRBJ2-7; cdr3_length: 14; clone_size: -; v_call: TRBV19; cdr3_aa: CASSLTGASYEQYF; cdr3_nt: TGTGCCAGTAGCCTAACCGGGGCCTCCTACGAGCAGTACTTC
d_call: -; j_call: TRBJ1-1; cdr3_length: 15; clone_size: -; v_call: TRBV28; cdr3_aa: CASSPKTTRNTEAFF; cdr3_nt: TGTGCCAGCAGTCCCAAGACTACCAGGAACACTGAAGCTTTCTTT
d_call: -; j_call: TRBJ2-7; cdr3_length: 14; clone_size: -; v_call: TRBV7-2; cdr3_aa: CASSLGIGSYEQYF; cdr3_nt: TGTGCCAGCAGCTTAGGAATAGGCTCCTACGAGCAGTACTTC